This is a list of T cell receptor beta chains from one sample in a study of control samples from healthy donors and cancer patients. The data were produced by immunoSEQ multiplex PCR, yet TCRdb's version contains in-frame clones alone and is incomplete. Of approximately 82,000 clones detected, over 75% appear once; the ten largest clones hold 20%. Sequencing input: blood. The receptors were gathered from a man aged 45-65 years in good health. Each CDR3 is given with its conserved first and last residue. A D gene is named only where the DNA matches it firmly. The size entry is marked missing in some rows and otherwise reads once, few, many or a size class.

abundance: few
d_gene: -
v_gene: TRBV5-4
j_gene: TRBJ1-1
CDR3aa: CASSRNRAGTEAFF
CDR3nt: TGTGCCAGCAGCCGGAACAGGGCGGGGACTGAAGCTTTCTTT

abundance: -
d_gene: -
v_gene: TRBV4-3
j_gene: TRBJ2-3
CDR3aa: CASSQEPISSTSTDTQYF
CDR3nt: TGCGCCAGCAGCCAAGAACCTATTAGCTCAACTAGCACAGATACGCAGTATTTT

abundance: -
d_gene: -
v_gene: TRBV12-3/TRBV12-4
j_gene: TRBJ2-2
CDR3aa: CASSLDGAGELFF
CDR3nt: TGTGCCAGCAGTTTGGATGGCGCCGGGGAGCTGTTTTTT

abundance: -
d_gene: -
v_gene: TRBV6-5
j_gene: TRBJ2-1
CDR3aa: CASKGFARDEQFF
CDR3nt: TGTGCCAGCAAAGGATTCGCTAGGGATGAGCAGTTCTTC

abundance: -
d_gene: -
v_gene: TRBV7-8
j_gene: TRBJ1-1
CDR3aa: CASSLRGNTEAFF
CDR3nt: TGTGCCAGCAGCTTAAGAGGGAACACTGAAGCTTTCTTT

abundance: -
d_gene: -
v_gene: TRBV7-2
j_gene: TRBJ2-5
CDR3aa: CASSLDREGQYF
CDR3nt: TGTGCCAGCAGCTTGGACAGGGAGGGTCAGTACTTC

abundance: -
d_gene: -
v_gene: TRBV5-1
j_gene: TRBJ1-6
CDR3aa: CASSLWDSSSPLHF
CDR3nt: TGCGCCAGCAGCTTGTGGGACTCCTCTTCACCCCTCCACTTT

abundance: -
d_gene: TRBD1
v_gene: TRBV4-1
j_gene: TRBJ1-1
CDR3aa: CASSQRGQRMNTEAFF
CDR3nt: TGCGCCAGCAGCCAGAGGGGACAGCGAATGAACACTGAAGCTTTCTTT

abundance: -
d_gene: -
v_gene: TRBV5-1
j_gene: TRBJ1-4
CDR3aa: CASSPGQKANEKLFF
CDR3nt: TGCGCCAGCAGCCCCGGACAAAAGGCTAATGAAAAACTGTTTTTT

abundance: -
d_gene: -
v_gene: TRBV20-1
j_gene: TRBJ2-7
CDR3aa: CSASLRGSSYEQYF
CDR3nt: TGCAGTGCTAGTCTCCGGGGGAGCTCCTACGAGCAGTACTTC

abundance: -
d_gene: -
v_gene: TRBV12-1
j_gene: TRBJ2-5
CDR3aa: CASSFALAGPGTQYF
CDR3nt: TGTGCCAGCAGCTTTGCGCTTGCGGGGCCCGGGACCCAGTACTTC

abundance: -
d_gene: -
v_gene: TRBV6-2/TRBV6-3
j_gene: TRBJ2-5
CDR3aa: CASSPYRRVYETQYF
CDR3nt: TGTGCCAGCAGTCCGTATCGGAGGGTTTACGAGACCCAGTACTTC

abundance: once
d_gene: -
v_gene: TRBV2
j_gene: TRBJ2-1
CDR3aa: CASEWRSSYNEQFF
CDR3nt: TGTGCCAGCGAGTGGCGGAGCTCCTACAATGAGCAGTTCTTC

abundance: -
d_gene: -
v_gene: TRBV29-1
j_gene: TRBJ2-7
CDR3aa: CSVAGTTYEQYF
CDR3nt: TGCAGCGTGGCCGGGACAACCTACGAGCAGTACTTC

abundance: -
d_gene: -
v_gene: TRBV6-1
j_gene: TRBJ2-3
CDR3aa: CASSEGQLTDTQYF
CDR3nt: TGTGCCAGCAGTGAAGGACAGCTCACAGATACGCAGTATTTT

abundance: -
d_gene: -
v_gene: TRBV19
j_gene: TRBJ2-4
CDR3aa: CASSAGTAQAKNIQYF
CDR3nt: TGTGCCAGTAGTGCCGGGACTGCACAAGCCAAAAACATTCAGTACTTC

abundance: -
d_gene: -
v_gene: TRBV28
j_gene: TRBJ1-2
CDR3aa: CASSSTQGMGGYTF
CDR3nt: TGTGCCAGCAGTTCAACACAGGGAATGGGTGGCTACACCTTC

abundance: -
d_gene: TRBD1
v_gene: TRBV12-3/TRBV12-4
j_gene: TRBJ1-2
CDR3aa: CASSLEGGGYTF
CDR3nt: TGTGCCAGCAGTTTAGAAGGGGGCGGCTACACCTTC

abundance: -
d_gene: -
v_gene: TRBV15
j_gene: TRBJ1-2
CDR3aa: CATSRDVGTVYGYTF
CDR3nt: TGTGCCACCAGCAGAGATGTCGGGACGGTGTATGGCTACACCTTC

abundance: medium-sized
d_gene: -
v_gene: TRBV2
j_gene: TRBJ2-4
CDR3aa: CASSESDGKNIQYF
CDR3nt: TGTGCCAGCAGTGAGTCGGACGGGAAAAACATTCAGTACTTC

abundance: -
d_gene: TRBD1
v_gene: TRBV30
j_gene: TRBJ1-2
CDR3aa: CAWRATDRDYGYTF
CDR3nt: TGTGCCTGGCGCGCCACTGACAGGGACTATGGCTACACCTTC

abundance: -
d_gene: -
v_gene: TRBV4-1
j_gene: TRBJ1-1
CDR3aa: CASSQNTEAFF
CDR3nt: TGCGCCAGCAGCCAAAACACTGAAGCTTTCTTT